Each of the 5 T cell receptor beta chains below was sequenced from the same sample in a study of post-analysis software for immune sequencing data. General study results and limits: TRBV segments more frequent in patients than in controls numbered five and included TRBV5-6, TRBV5-1 and TRBV20-1.

Each TCR beta cDNA library carried unique molecular identifiers. TCRdb reprocessed the PCR reads with MiXCR, giving one entry per CDR3 protein. The table has approximately 660,000 distinct CDR3 sequences, 55% to 60% seen once. No antigen is known for these receptors. Sequencing was carried out using blood. Receptor source: a girl aged 2-10 years with multiple sclerosis.

J is TRBJ2-1 and V is TRBV19, with 9 nucleotides matching TRBD1. V shed 11 bases, J shed 7 bases, and the junction held 9 bases outside the gene matches. This CDR3 has 13 residues. CDR1 and CDR2 from the germline V gene are LNHDA and SQIVND (reference sequence). The CDR3 is CAAAGQGLNEQFF. CDR3 in DNA: TGTGCCGCAGCGGGACAGGGATTGAATGAGCAGTTCTTC.

The chain joins TRBV7-3 to TRBJ2-1; 9 positions agree with TRBD2. The CDR3 consists of 17 residues. With 5 bases clipped from V and 4 bases from J, the junction kept 12 bases outside the gene matches. Germline V gene sequence: CDR1 SGHTA, CDR2 FQGTGA. The CDR3 DNA is TGTGCCAGCAGCCCCCAGGGTGGTAGCGGGGGATACAATGAGCAGTTCTTC. This codes for CASSPQGGSGGYNEQFF. Supplemented by reference TRBV7-3 and TRBJ2-1, the full variable domain reads GAGVSQTPSNKVTEKGKYVELRCDPISGHTALYWYRQSLGQGPEFLIYFQGTGAADDSGLPNDRFFAVRPEGSVSTLKIQRTERGDSAVYLCASSPQGGSGGYNEQFFGPGTRLTVL.

As concerns this clonotype: One junction end disagrees with the germline gene, perhaps due to a read error. This chain links TRBV4-3 with TRBJ2-1, with D perhaps matching TRBD1 (6 bases). The CDR3 totals 14 residues. Germline CDR1 reads LGHNA; CDR2 reads YSLEER. CDR3 loop: CAGSRAGQYDEQFF. DNA for the CDR3: TGCGCCGGCAGCCGTGCCGGACAGTACGATGAGCAGTTCTTC.

A single count supports this clonotype. The chain recombines TRBV6-5 with TRBJ2-7; the D gene is possibly TRBD1 (5 bases). CDR3 length: 14 residues. Germline values: CDR1 MNHEY, CDR2 SVGAGI. V lost 8 bases and J lost 1, with 15 bases in between. CDR3 protein: CASRPHRSSYEQYF. For the CDR3, the DNA is TGTGCCAGCCGCCCGCACAGGTCTTCCTACGAGCAGTACTTC.

This clonotype was detected once. One junction end does not reproduce the germline sequence, and a read error may be involved. The chain employs TRBV7-6 and TRBJ1-1; D is unresolved. Germline CDR1 reads SGHVS; CDR2 reads FNYEAQ. The CDR3 consists of 13 residues. The CDR3 DNA reads as TGTACCAGCAGCTTAGACTCCAACACTGAAGCTTTCTTT. It codes for CTSSLDSNTEAFF.